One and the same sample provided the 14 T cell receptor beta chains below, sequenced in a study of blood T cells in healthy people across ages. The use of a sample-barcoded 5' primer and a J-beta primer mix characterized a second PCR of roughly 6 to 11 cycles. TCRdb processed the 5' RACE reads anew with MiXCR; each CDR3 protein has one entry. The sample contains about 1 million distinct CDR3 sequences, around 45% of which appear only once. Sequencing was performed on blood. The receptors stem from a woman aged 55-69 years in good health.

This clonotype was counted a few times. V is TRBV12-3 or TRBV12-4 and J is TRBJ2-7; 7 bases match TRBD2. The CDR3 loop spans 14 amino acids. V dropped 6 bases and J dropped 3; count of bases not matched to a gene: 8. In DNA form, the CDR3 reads TGTGCCAGCAGCCCCAAAGTAGCGGGCTACGAGCAGTACTTC. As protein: CASSPKVAGYEQYF.

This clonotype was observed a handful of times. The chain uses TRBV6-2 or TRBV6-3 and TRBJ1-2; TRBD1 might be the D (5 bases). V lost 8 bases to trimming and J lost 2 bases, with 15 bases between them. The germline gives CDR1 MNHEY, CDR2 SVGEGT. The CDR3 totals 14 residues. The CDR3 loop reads CASGYSTANYGYTF. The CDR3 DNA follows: TGTGCCAGCGGGTACTCGACAGCGAACTATGGCTACACCTTC.

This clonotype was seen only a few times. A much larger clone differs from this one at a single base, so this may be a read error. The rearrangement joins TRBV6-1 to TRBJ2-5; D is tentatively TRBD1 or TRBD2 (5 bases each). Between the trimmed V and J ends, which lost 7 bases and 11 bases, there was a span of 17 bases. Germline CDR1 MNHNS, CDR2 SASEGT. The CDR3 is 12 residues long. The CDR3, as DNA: TGTGCCAGCATCCGGGACGGGTTTGAGCAGTACTTC. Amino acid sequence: CASIRDGFEQYF.

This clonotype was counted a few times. The CDR3 region is CSARVWTANEQFF. The CDR3 DNA sequence: TGCAGTGCTAGAGTTTGGACGGCCAATGAGCAGTTCTTC. This chain connects TRBV20-1 to TRBJ2-1, with no clear D. CDR1 and CDR2 from the germline V gene are DFQATT and SNEGSKA (reference sequence). V dropped 1 base and J dropped 6 bases, with 10 bases sitting between them. The CDR3 is 13 residues long.

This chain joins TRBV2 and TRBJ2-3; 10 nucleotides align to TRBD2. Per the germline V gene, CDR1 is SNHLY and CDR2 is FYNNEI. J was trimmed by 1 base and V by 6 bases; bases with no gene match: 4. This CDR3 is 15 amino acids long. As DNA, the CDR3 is TGTGCCAGCAGAGTAGCGGGAGGCGGCACAGATACGCAGTATTTT. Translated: CASRVAGGGTDTQYF. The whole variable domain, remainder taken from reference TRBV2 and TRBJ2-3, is EPEVTQTPSHQVTQMGQEVILRCVPISNHLYFYWYRQILGQKVEFLVSFYNNEISEKSEIFDDQFSVERPDGSNFTLKIRSTKLEDSAMYFCASRVAGGGTDTQYFGPGTRLTVL.

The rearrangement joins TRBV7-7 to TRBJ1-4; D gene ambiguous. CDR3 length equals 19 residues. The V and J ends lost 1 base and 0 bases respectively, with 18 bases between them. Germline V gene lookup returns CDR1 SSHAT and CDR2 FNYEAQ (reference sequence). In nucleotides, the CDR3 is TGTGCCAGCAGCTTAGTGTGTTTCACCAGTCGATCAACTAATGAAAAACTGTTTTTT. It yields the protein CASSLVCFTSRSTNEKLFF.

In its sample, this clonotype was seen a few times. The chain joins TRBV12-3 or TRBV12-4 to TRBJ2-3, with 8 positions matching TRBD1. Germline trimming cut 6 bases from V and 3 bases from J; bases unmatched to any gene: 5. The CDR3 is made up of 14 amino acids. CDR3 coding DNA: TGTGCCAGCAGACTCGGACAGGGTACAGATACGCAGTATTTT. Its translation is CASRLGQGTDTQYF.

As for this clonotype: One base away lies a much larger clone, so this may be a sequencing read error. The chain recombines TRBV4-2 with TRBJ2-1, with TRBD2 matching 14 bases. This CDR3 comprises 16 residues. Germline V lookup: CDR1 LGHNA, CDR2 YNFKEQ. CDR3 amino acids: CASNQVGTSGSNEQFF. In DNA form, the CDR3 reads TGTGCCAGCAACCAAGTTGGGACTAGCGGGAGCAATGAGCAGTTCTTC.

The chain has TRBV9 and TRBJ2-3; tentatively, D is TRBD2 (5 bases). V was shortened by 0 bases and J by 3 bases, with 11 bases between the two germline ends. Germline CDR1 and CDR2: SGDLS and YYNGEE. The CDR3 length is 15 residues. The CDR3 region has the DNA TGTGCCAGCAGCGTAGCCCCAGCGGCTACAGATACGCAGTATTTT. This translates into CASSVAPAATDTQYF.

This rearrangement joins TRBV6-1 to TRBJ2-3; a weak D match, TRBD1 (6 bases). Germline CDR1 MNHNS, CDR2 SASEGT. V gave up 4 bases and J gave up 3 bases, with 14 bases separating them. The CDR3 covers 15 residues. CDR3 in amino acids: CASSASSRGTDTQYF. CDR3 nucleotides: TGTGCCAGCAGTGCCTCCAGCAGGGGAACAGATACGCAGTATTTT.

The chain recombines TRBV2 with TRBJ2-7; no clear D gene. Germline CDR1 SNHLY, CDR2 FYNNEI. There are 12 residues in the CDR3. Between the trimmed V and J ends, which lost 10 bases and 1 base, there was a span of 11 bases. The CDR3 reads CANRRESYEQYF. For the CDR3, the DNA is TGTGCCAACAGAAGGGAATCCTACGAGCAGTACTTC. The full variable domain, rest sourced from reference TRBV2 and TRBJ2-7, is EPEVTQTPSHQVTQMGQEVILRCVPISNHLYFYWYRQILGQKVEFLVSFYNNEISEKSEIFDDQFSVERPDGSNFTLKIRSTKLEDSAMYFCANRRESYEQYFGPGTRLTVT.

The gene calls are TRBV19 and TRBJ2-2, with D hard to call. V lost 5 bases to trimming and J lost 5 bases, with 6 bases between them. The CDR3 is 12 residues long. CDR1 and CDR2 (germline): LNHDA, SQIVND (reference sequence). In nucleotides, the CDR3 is TGTGCCAGTAGTCTACAGACCGGGGAGCTGTTTTTT. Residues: CASSLQTGELFF.

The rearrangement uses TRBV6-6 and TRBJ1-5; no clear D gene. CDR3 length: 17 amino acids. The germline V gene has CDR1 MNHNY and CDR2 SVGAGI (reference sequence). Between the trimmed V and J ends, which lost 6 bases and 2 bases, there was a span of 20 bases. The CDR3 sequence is CASSTDLSRRGNQPQHF. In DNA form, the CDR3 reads TGTGCCAGCAGCACAGATCTATCCCGTCGGGGCAATCAGCCCCAGCATTTT.

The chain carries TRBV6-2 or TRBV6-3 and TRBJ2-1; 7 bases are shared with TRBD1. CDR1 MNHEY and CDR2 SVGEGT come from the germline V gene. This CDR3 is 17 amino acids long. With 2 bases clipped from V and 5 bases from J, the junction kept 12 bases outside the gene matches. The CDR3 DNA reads TGTGCCAGCAGTTACCTTATTCGGGACAGACTCAACAATGAGCAGTTCTTC. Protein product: CASSYLIRDRLNNEQFF.